This T cell receptor (beta chain) was observed in a study of regulatory T cells in long-lasting Graves disease. This CDR3 has 15 residues. V gave up 1 base and J gave up 0 bases, with 10 bases separating them. Germline CDR1 is KGHSH and CDR2 is LQKENI. Researchers made TCR beta libraries by using iRepertoire HTBI primers and running Arm-PCR on CDR3 regions. TCRdb redid the calling of the multiplex PCR reads with MiXCR, one entry per CDR3 protein. The sample includes 350,000 to 500,000 distinct CDR3 sequences, about a sixth of them seen just once. This sample's time point: newly diagnosed GD, antithyroid drugs for less than 3 months. Following extraction of RNA from PBMCs, that RNA was used to make the TCR library. In this sample, this clonotype turned up many times. This sample also appeared in a second study, on T cells in Graves' hyperthyroidism and ophthalmopathy.

The chain couples TRBV18 to TRBJ2-7; D gene uncertain. This receptor was taken from a woman in her thirties with Graves disease. The sample here was peripheral blood mononuclear cells (PBMCs), taken at new diagnosis, from a patient treated with antithyroid drugs. The CDR3 DNA reads as TGTGCCAGCTCACCACAGGGTAGCCGCTCCTACGAGCAGTACTTC. Its protein product is CASSPQGSRSYEQYF.